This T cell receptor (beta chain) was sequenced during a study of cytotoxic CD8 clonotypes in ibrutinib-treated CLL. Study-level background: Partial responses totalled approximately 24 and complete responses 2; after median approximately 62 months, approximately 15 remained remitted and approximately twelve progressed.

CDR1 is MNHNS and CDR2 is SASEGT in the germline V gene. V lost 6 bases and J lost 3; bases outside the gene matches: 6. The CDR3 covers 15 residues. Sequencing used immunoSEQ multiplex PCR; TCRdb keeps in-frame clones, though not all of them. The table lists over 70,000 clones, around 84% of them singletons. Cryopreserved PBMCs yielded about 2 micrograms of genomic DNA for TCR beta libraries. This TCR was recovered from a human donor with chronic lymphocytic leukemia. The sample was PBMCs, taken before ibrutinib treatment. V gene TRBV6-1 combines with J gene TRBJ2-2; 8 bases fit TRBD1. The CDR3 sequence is CASRETGAYTGELFF. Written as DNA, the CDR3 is TGTGCCAGCAGGGAGACAGGGGCCTACACCGGGGAGCTGTTTTTT.